What follows are 20 T cell receptor beta chains derived from one specimen sequenced in a study of T cell responses to AZD1222 COVID-19 vaccine. The table came from immunoSEQ multiplex PCR; TCRdb's copy has only in-frame clones and leaves some out. The table shows fewer than 250,000 clones, with almost 95% occurring only once. The material was peripheral blood, obtained on day 0 of AZD1222 vaccination. The receptors shown here come from an adult in good health.

Here the CDR3 DNA reads TGTGCCACCCGAGGACAGGGCAACACCATATATTTT. Its translation is CATRGQGNTIYF. V and J are TRBV19 and TRBJ1-3, with 8 bases lining up with TRBD1. V lost 10 bases, J lost 7 bases, and 6 bases stayed unmatched. This CDR3 contains 12 residues. The germline V gene has CDR1 LNHDA and CDR2 SQIVND (reference sequence).

The V and J genes are TRBV3-1 (or the pseudogene TRBV3-2) and TRBJ1-2; weak D call: TRBD1 (5 bases). Germline lookup yields CDR1 LGHDT and CDR2 YNNKEL (reference sequence). Trimming took off 2 bases at V and 4 bases at J, with 14 bases between the two ends. The CDR3 runs to 15 residues. The CDR3 loop is CASSQSQGGPYGYTF. In nucleotides, the CDR3 is TGTGCCAGCAGCCAAAGCCAGGGAGGGCCCTATGGCTACACCTTC.

The CDR3 DNA sequence: TGTGCCAGCAGCTTGGGGTCAGGCAGTTCCTACAATGAGCAGTTCTTC. Residues: CASSLGSGSSYNEQFF. The chain recombines TRBV7-8 with TRBJ2-1, with D uncertain. With 3 bases removed from V and 1 base from J, the gap between germline ends came to 13 bases. CDR1 is SGHVS and CDR2 is FQNEAQ in the germline V gene. This CDR3 region has 16 residues.

This chain uses TRBV11-3 with TRBJ2-7; D gene uncertain. V was cut by 3 bases and J by 0 bases, with 6 bases left in between. The CDR3 is made up of 13 amino acids. From germline, CDR1 is SGHNT and CDR2 YENEEA. The CDR3 loop is CASSLGISYEQYF. The CDR3 bases are TGTGCCAGCAGCTTGGGCATCTCCTACGAGCAGTACTTC.

This clone showed up just once. The chain uses TRBV10-1 and TRBJ2-1, with 9 positions matching TRBD1. The V gene end was trimmed by 4 bases and the J gene end by 10 bases; junction bases not matched to a gene: 8. Per the germline V gene, CDR1 is WNHNN and CDR2 is SYGVQD (reference sequence). The length of the CDR3 is 14 residues. The CDR3 loop reads CASSVGTGFVEQFF. The DNA for the CDR3 is TGCGCCAGCAGTGTTGGGACAGGGTTTGTCGAGCAGTTCTTC.

V usage is TRBV9 and J usage is TRBJ2-2; D gene unclear. CDR1 and CDR2 from the germline V gene are SGDLS and YYNGEE. This CDR3 region has 14 residues. The V end lost 0 bases, the J end lost 7 bases, and 10 bases lay between the germline ends. The CDR3 region is CASSVGISYGELFF. The CDR3 coding sequence is TGTGCCAGCAGCGTAGGTATTAGCTACGGGGAGCTGTTTTTT.

J is TRBJ1-1 and V is TRBV6-1; D is ambiguous. Germline V gene data show CDR1 as MNHNS and CDR2 as SASEGT. This CDR3 spans 13 amino acids. Trimming pared 2 bases from V and 1 base from J, leaving 5 bases between. The CDR3 protein is CASSELGNTEAFF. In DNA, the CDR3 is TGTGCCAGCAGTGAACTAGGGAACACTGAAGCTTTCTTT.

This clone has just one count. V usage is TRBV12-3 or TRBV12-4 and J usage is TRBJ1-5, with a tentative D call TRBD1 (5 bases). The V end lost 5 bases, the J end lost 2 bases, and 7 bases lay between the germline ends. The CDR3 spans 13 residues. The CDR3 loop is CASSQGRNQPQHF. The CDR3 DNA reads as TGTGCCAGCAGTCAGGGCCGCAATCAGCCCCAGCATTTT.

The genes are TRBV19 and TRBJ1-5, with D possibly being TRBD1 (5 bases). This CDR3 contains 16 residues. Germline lookup yields CDR1 LNHDA and CDR2 SQIVND (reference sequence). The germline V and J ends were trimmed by 8 bases and 1 base, with 18 bases remaining between them. CDR3 sequence: CASGGLRGGSNQPQHF. The CDR3, as DNA: TGTGCCAGTGGCGGGTTGCGGGGGGGAAGCAATCAGCCCCAGCATTTT.

The gene calls are TRBV6-5 and TRBJ1-5, with 10 bases fitting TRBD1. The CDR3 is 15 amino acids. Germline assignment: CDR1 MNHEY and CDR2 SVGAGI. The ends lost 5 bases at V and 3 bases at J; junction bases unmatched: 4. Written as DNA, the CDR3 is TGTGCCAGCAGTAGGGACAGGGGCCCCAATCAGCCCCAGCATTTT. This codes for CASSRDRGPNQPQHF.

The chain carries TRBV29-1 and TRBJ2-2, with a weak D call TRBD1 (5 bases). The V end was cut by 7 bases, the J end by 3 bases, with 6 bases between. Germline V gene sequence: CDR1 SQVTM, CDR2 ANQGSEA. CDR3 size: 11 residues. The CDR3 region is CSARDTGELFF. CDR3 nucleotide sequence: TGCAGCGCCAGGGACACCGGGGAGCTGTTTTTT.

CDR3: CASSVGASGHAVGELFF. The CDR3 nucleotides are TGTGCCAGCAGCGTAGGGGCGTCGGGTCATGCCGTCGGGGAGCTGTTTTTT. The V and J genes are TRBV9 and TRBJ2-2, with D unclear. The CDR3 is made up of 17 amino acids. The V gene's germline CDR1 is SGDLS and CDR2 YYNGEE. Trimming cost V 0 bases and J 7 bases, with 19 bases left between them. The variable domain in full, completed from reference TRBV9 and TRBJ2-2, reads DSGVTQTPKHLITATGQRVTLRCSPRSGDLSVYWYQQSLDQGLQFLIQYYNGEERAKGNILERFSAQQFPDLHSELNLSSLELGDSALYFCASSVGASGHAVGELFFGEGSRLTVL.

The chain is built from TRBV6-2 or TRBV6-3 and TRBJ2-5; no firm D call. The ends were cut back, 0 bases at V and 5 bases at J, with 4 bases in the middle. The CDR3 is made up of 12 amino acids. Germline CDR1 MNHEY, CDR2 SVGEGT. The CDR3 DNA sequence: TGTGCCAGCAGTTACTCGAGGGAGACCCAGTACTTC. Protein sequence: CASSYSRETQYF.

This chain uses TRBV6-5 with TRBJ1-6; perhaps TRBD1 as D (6 bases). The V end lost 2 bases, the J end lost 5 bases, and 7 bases lay between the germline ends. CDR1 and CDR2 (germline): MNHEY, SVGAGI. The CDR3 is made up of 14 amino acids. CDR3 DNA: TGTGCCAGCAGTTACCAGGGGAATAATTCACCCCTCCACTTT. This codes for CASSYQGNNSPLHF.

V gene TRBV6-4 combines with J gene TRBJ2-7; D perhaps matches TRBD2 (6 bases). The germline V gene encodes CDR1 MRHNA and CDR2 SNTAGT. This CDR3 has 11 residues. CDR3 nucleotide sequence: TGTGCACCAAGGGGAGGTACGGGGCAGTACTTC. It is translated as CAPRGGTGQYF.

The rearrangement joins TRBV7-2 to TRBJ2-7, with D possibly TRBD1 on 5 matching bases. In germline, CDR1 is SGHTA, CDR2 FQGNSA. The CDR3 runs to 16 residues. Trimming left V 3 bases short and J 0 bases short, with 15 bases between. CDR3 sequence (DNA): TGTGCCAGCAGCTTGGCAGAGACAGTGAGCTCCTACGAGCAGTACTTC. This codes for CASSLAETVSSYEQYF.

The CDR3 is CASSTQGDTEAFF. In DNA, the CDR3 is TGTGCCAGCAGCACTCAAGGGGACACTGAAGCTTTCTTT. This chain connects TRBV7-2 to TRBJ1-1; D may be TRBD1 (5 bases). CDR3 length equals 13 residues. V was trimmed by 5 bases and J by 3 bases, leaving 10 bases between them. Germline V gives CDR1 SGHTA, CDR2 FQGNSA.

The chain recombines TRBV28 with TRBJ1-2; D possibly corresponds to TRBD1 (5 bases). Trimming took 6 bases from V and 7 from J, leaving 15 bases between them. The CDR3 is made up of 13 amino acids. The germline CDR1 and CDR2 sequences are MDHEN and SYDVKM. This chain's CDR3 is CASSPPGLGGYTF. The CDR3 DNA reads as TGTGCCAGCAGCCCACCAGGGTTAGGTGGCTACACCTTC.

This sequence joins TRBV9 and TRBJ2-3; 10 bases map to TRBD1. The V segment lost 5 bases and the J segment 8 bases; nucleotides outside the gene matches: 11. Germline-derived CDR1 and CDR2 are SGDLS and YYNGEE. This CDR3 has 15 residues. This CDR3 is CASRDPGQGTATQYF. CDR3 nucleotide sequence: TGTGCCAGCAGAGATCCGGGACAGGGGACGGCTACGCAGTATTTT.

This chain uses TRBV5-1 with TRBJ1-4; D might be TRBD1 (6 bases). CDR3 length equals 15 residues. Germline V gene lookup returns CDR1 SGHRS and CDR2 YFSETQ. V was pared by 0 bases and J by 2 bases, with 8 bases between. The CDR3 reads CASSLERGTNEKLFF. DNA for the CDR3: TGCGCCAGCAGCTTGGAAAGGGGGACTAATGAAAAACTGTTTTTT.